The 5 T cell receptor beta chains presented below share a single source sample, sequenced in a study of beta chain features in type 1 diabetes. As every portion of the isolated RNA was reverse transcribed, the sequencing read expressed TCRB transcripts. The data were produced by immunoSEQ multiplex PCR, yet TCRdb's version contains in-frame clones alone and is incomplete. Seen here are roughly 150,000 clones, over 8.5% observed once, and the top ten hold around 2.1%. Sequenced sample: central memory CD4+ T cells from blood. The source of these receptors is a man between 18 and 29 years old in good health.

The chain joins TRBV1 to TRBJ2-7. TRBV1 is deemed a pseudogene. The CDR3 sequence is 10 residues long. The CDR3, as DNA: TGCACCAGCAGCCAGGGACGTCCCAGGGTC. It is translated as CTSSQGRPRV.

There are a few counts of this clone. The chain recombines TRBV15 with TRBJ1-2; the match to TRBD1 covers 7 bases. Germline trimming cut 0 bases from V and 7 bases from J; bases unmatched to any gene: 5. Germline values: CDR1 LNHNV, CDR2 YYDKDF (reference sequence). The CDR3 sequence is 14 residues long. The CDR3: CATSRDARGLGYTF. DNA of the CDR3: TGTGCCACCAGCAGAGATGCAAGGGGGCTTGGCTACACCTTC.

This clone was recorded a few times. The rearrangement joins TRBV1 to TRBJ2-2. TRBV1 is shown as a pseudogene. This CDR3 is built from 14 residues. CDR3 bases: TGCACCAGCAGCCCCGGGGGCAACACCGGGGAGCTGTTTTTT. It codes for CTSSPGGNTGELFF.

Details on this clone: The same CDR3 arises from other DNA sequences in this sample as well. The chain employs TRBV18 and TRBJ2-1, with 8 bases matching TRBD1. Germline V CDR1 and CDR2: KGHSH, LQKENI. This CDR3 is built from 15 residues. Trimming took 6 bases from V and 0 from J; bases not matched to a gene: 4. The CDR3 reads CASSPGQGSYNEQFF. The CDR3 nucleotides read TGTGCCAGCTCGCCAGGACAGGGCTCCTACAATGAGCAGTTCTTC.

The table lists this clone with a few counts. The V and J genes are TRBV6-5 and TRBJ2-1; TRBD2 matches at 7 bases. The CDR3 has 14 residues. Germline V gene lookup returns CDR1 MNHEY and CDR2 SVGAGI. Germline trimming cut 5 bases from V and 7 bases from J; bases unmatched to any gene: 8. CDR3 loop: CASSPASGVNEQFF. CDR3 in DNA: TGTGCCAGCAGTCCGGCTAGCGGAGTAAATGAGCAGTTCTTC.